This TCR beta chain was obtained from a study of T cells after yellow fever vaccination. Study-level information: The authors prepared low-cell-number fractions using SMART-Seq v4 Ultra Low Input.

This clonotype was seen ten or more times. CDR1 is SGDLS and CDR2 is YYNGEE in the germline V gene. V was clipped by 3 bases and J by 6 bases, with 15 bases between them. CDR3 length equals 15 residues. 5'RACE template switching added a universal primer site and UMIs to TCR cDNA. One entry per CDR3 protein, called by TCRdb with MiXCR from the 5' RACE reads. Of hundreds of thousands of distinct CDR3 sequences in the sample, 6% to 8% were seen once. The material was PBMCs, obtained 5 days after the yellow fever booster vaccination. This clonotype was sampled from a man under 40 who received the YFV17D yellow fever vaccine. The chain joins TRBV9 to TRBJ1-4; D unresolved. The CDR3 here is CASSALDGGYEKLFF. The CDR3 bases are TGTGCCAGCAGCGCCCTAGACGGCGGATATGAAAAACTGTTTTTT.